One and the same sample provided the 25 T cell receptor beta chains below, sequenced in a study of T-cell memory formation after mild COVID-19. Via MiXCR, TCRdb re-called the 5' RACE reads, giving one row per CDR3 protein. The sample has a few hundred thousand distinct CDR3 sequences; roughly a tenth are singletons. Sample: PBMCs or a T cell subset sorted from them (not recorded which). These receptors were collected from a man aged 18 to 30 who had mild COVID-19 (a few samples of this study predate the infection). Cell type and time point are not known.

V usage is TRBV5-1 and J usage is TRBJ2-7, with 7 bases identical to TRBD1. The V and J ends lost 2 bases and 3 bases, in that order; junction bases with no gene match: 5. This CDR3 is built from 14 residues. Germline CDR1 and CDR2: SGHRS and YFSETQ. CDR3 DNA sequence: TGCGCCAGCAGCTTAACGGACAGGAGCTACGAGCAGTACTTC. It translates to CASSLTDRSYEQYF.

The V gene is TRBV5-6, the J gene TRBJ1-1, with D uncertain. CDR3 length: 15 residues. Germline-derived CDR1 and CDR2 are SGHDT and YYEEEE. Trimming took off 3 bases at V and 7 bases at J, with 19 bases between the two ends. The CDR3 DNA reads TGTGCCAGCAGCTACTATGACCGAGTAGGAGGTGAAGCTTTCTTT. This codes for CASSYYDRVGGEAFF.

This clonotype came up many times. The chain combines TRBV7-6 with TRBJ2-7, with D possibly TRBD1 on 6 matching bases. Trimming took off 2 bases at V and 2 bases at J, with 16 bases between the two ends. Germline V gene sequence: CDR1 SGHVS, CDR2 FNYEAQ. There are 16 residues in the CDR3. The CDR3 DNA follows: TGTGCCAGCAGCTTACGTTCAGGGGCCGGGACCTACGAGCAGTACTTC. Amino acid sequence: CASSLRSGAGTYEQYF. Full variable domain (remainder filled in from reference TRBV7-6 and TRBJ2-7): GAGVSQSPRYKVTKRGQDVALRCDPISGHVSLYWYRQALGQGPEFLTYFNYEAQQDKSGLPNDRFSAERPEGSISTLTIQRTEQRDSAMYRCASSLRSGAGTYEQYFGPGTRLTVT.

This chain joins TRBV2 and TRBJ2-3, with 11 bases aligning to TRBD1. The CDR3 runs 15 residues. Germline V lookup: CDR1 SNHLY, CDR2 FYNNEI. J gave up 7 bases and V 4 bases, and 7 bases lay outside the gene matches. CDR3: CASSVGQGAINTQYF. CDR3 DNA: TGTGCCAGCAGTGTTGGACAGGGGGCAATTAATACGCAGTATTTT. The complete variable domain, with remaining parts taken from reference TRBV2 and TRBJ2-3, reads EPEVTQTPSHQVTQMGQEVILRCVPISNHLYFYWYRQILGQKVEFLVSFYNNEISEKSEIFDDQFSVERPDGSNFTLKIRSTKLEDSAMYFCASSVGQGAINTQYFGPGTRLTVL.

The gene calls are TRBV7-2 and TRBJ1-2; no clear D gene. Germline V gene lookup returns CDR1 SGHTA and CDR2 FQGNSA. The V end was cut by 8 bases, the J end by 2 bases, with 9 bases between. The CDR3 has 12 residues. The CDR3 nucleotides read TGTGCCAGCGCAAGGGCCAACTATGGCTACACCTTC. Translated, it gives CASARANYGYTF. The whole variable domain, filled in from reference TRBV7-2 and TRBJ1-2, reads GAGVSQSPSNKVTEKGKDVELRCDPISGHTALYWYRQSLGQGLEFLIYFQGNSAPDKSGLPSDRFSAERTGGSVSTLTIQRTQQEDSAVYLCASARANYGYTFGSGTRLTVV.

This chain uses TRBV12-3 or TRBV12-4 with TRBJ2-3; no clear D gene. The V end lost 5 bases, the J end lost 3 bases, and 9 bases lay between the germline ends. The CDR3 sequence is 13 residues long. CDR3 amino acids: CASSQPWTDTQYF. Here the CDR3 DNA reads TGTGCCAGCAGTCAGCCCTGGACAGATACGCAGTATTTT.

The sample holds a few counts of this clonotype. V and J are TRBV28 and TRBJ2-7, with TRBD1 identical over 10 bases. V was clipped by 7 bases and J by 7 bases; unmatched bases: 7. From germline, CDR1 is MDHEN and CDR2 SYDVKM. The CDR3 contains 13 residues. CDR3 sequence: CASIGQGVEEQYV. The CDR3, as DNA: TGTGCCAGCATTGGACAGGGGGTCGAGGAGCAGTACGTC.

This clonotype came up many times. The chain joins TRBV7-6 to TRBJ1-5; D uncertain. In germline, CDR1 is SGHVS, CDR2 FNYEAQ. The CDR3 has 14 amino acids. V was pared by 0 bases and J by 7 bases, with 10 bases between. The chain's CDR3 is CASSLAGAGQPQHF. The CDR3 region has the DNA TGTGCCAGCAGCTTAGCCGGTGCTGGCCAGCCCCAGCATTTT.

This clonotype was observed many times. The chain has TRBV5-1 and TRBJ2-1, with D possibly being TRBD1 (6 bases). Germline V gene sequence: CDR1 SGHRS, CDR2 YFSETQ. The CDR3 length is 14 residues. V was cut by 4 bases and J by 8 bases, with 16 bases left in between. In DNA form, the CDR3 reads TGCGCCAGCAGCGACCCACAGGGTGGTGATGAGCAGTTCTTC. Encoded protein: CASSDPQGGDEQFF.

This sequence joins TRBV12-3 or TRBV12-4 and TRBJ2-7, with TRBD1 matching 7 bases. The CDR3 is made up of 13 amino acids. V shed 3 bases and J 3 bases; nucleotides not matched to a gene: 2. The CDR3 region is CASSFQGVYEQYF. The DNA of the CDR3 is TGTGCCAGCAGTTTTCAGGGGGTCTACGAGCAGTACTTC.

This clonotype was seen more than once but under ten times. V usage is TRBV10-3 and J usage is TRBJ2-5, with 12 bases identical to TRBD2. In germline, CDR1 is ENHRY, CDR2 SYGVKD. The CDR3 extends over 16 amino acids. The ends lost 5 bases at V and 4 bases at J; junction bases unmatched: 8. In nucleotides, the CDR3 is TGTGCCATCAGTACCCGGACTAGCGGGGAGGGAGAGACCCAGTACTTC. It is translated as CAISTRTSGEGETQYF.

The chain joins TRBV10-3 to TRBJ2-3; D gene uncertain. The CDR3 has 12 residues. Germline assignment: CDR1 ENHRY and CDR2 SYGVKD. V lost 6 bases and J lost 4, with 8 bases in between. The CDR3 loop is CAIRGTSDTQYF. CDR3 nucleotides: TGTGCCATCAGAGGAACCTCAGATACGCAGTATTTT.

This clonotype has a handful of counts. V is TRBV6-5 and J is TRBJ2-2; tentative D call: TRBD1 (5 bases). The germline V gene encodes CDR1 MNHEY and CDR2 SVGAGI. Trimming took 11 bases from V and 0 from J, leaving 10 bases between them. CDR3 length: 13 amino acids. CDR3 in DNA: TGTGCCGCAGGGAAGTCGAACACCGGGGAGCTGTTTTTT. Translation: CAAGKSNTGELFF.

The chain recombines TRBV20-1 with TRBJ2-5, with unresolved D. The CDR3 consists of 17 residues. Trimming removed 1 base from V and 0 bases from J, with 18 bases in between. Per germline, CDR1 DFQATT and CDR2 SNEGSKA (reference sequence). CDR3 protein: CSARGTRLVGYQETQYF. CDR3 bases: TGCAGTGCTAGAGGAACCCGACTGGTAGGGTACCAAGAGACCCAGTACTTC.

V and J are TRBV15 and TRBJ1-2; no reliable D call. CDR1 LNHNV and CDR2 YYDKDF come from the germline V gene (reference sequence). The CDR3 covers 13 residues. V lost 0 bases, J lost 4 bases, and 6 bases lay in between. The CDR3 sequence: CATSRDGPYGYTF. CDR3 sequence (DNA): TGTGCCACCAGCAGAGATGGGCCCTATGGCTACACCTTC.

This clonotype was seen many times. This CDR3 reads CSASTSGGYYNEQFF. CDR3 DNA sequence: TGCAGTGCCTCGACTAGCGGGGGATATTACAATGAGCAGTTCTTC. This chain joins TRBV20-1 and TRBJ2-1; 12 nucleotides align to TRBD2. J was trimmed by 4 bases and V by 6 bases; bases with no gene match: 7. The CDR3 covers 15 residues. Germline CDR1 and CDR2: DFQATT and SNEGSKA (reference sequence).

The chain has TRBV28 and TRBJ2-2, with D perhaps matching TRBD2 (5 bases). V dropped 3 bases and J dropped 4 bases, with 12 bases sitting between them. The CDR3 loop spans 15 amino acids. Germline V gene data show CDR1 as MDHEN and CDR2 as SYDVKM. The CDR3, as DNA: TGTGCCAGCAGTTTGTTGGAAGAGGGCACCGGGGAGCTGTTTTTT. Amino acid sequence: CASSLLEEGTGELFF.

V is TRBV7-2 and J is TRBJ2-1; the match to TRBD2 covers 8 bases. The CDR3 is 15 residues long. V lost 5 bases and J lost 7; bases outside the gene matches: 10. Germline values: CDR1 SGHTA, CDR2 FQGNSA. Here the CDR3 reads CASSATGGRGNEQFF. The CDR3 DNA reads TGTGCCAGCAGCGCAACGGGGGGGCGTGGAAATGAGCAGTTCTTC.

V gene TRBV10-3 combines with J gene TRBJ1-2; maybe TRBD1 (5 bases). Per the germline V gene, CDR1 is ENHRY and CDR2 is SYGVKD. This CDR3 has 14 amino acids. V was cut by 0 bases and J by 6 bases, with 11 bases left in between. The CDR3 region has the DNA TGTGCCATCAGTGAGTCGAGAGGAGGGGATGGCTACACCTTC. Translation gives CAISESRGGDGYTF.

The rearrangement joins TRBV5-1 to TRBJ2-5; D remains ambiguous. V was cut by 5 bases and J by 2 bases, with 13 bases left in between. This CDR3 contains 14 residues. Looked up from germline, CDR1 is SGHRS and CDR2 is YFSETQ. CDR3 sequence reads: CASSEQAGQETQYF. As DNA, the CDR3 is TGCGCCAGCAGTGAGCAGGCAGGTCAAGAGACCCAGTACTTC.

This clonotype showed up just a few times. This CDR3 reads CASSLAVPTGYTDTQYF. CDR3 nucleotide sequence: TGTGCCAGCAGCTTAGCGGTCCCTACAGGGTACACAGATACGCAGTATTTT. The rearrangement uses TRBV7-2 and TRBJ2-3; D is perhaps TRBD1 (6 bases). This CDR3 is built from 17 residues. Germline-derived CDR1 and CDR2 are SGHTA and FQGNSA. The germline V and J ends were trimmed by 0 bases and 2 bases, with 15 bases remaining between them. The full variable domain, rest sourced from reference TRBV7-2 and TRBJ2-3, is GAGVSQSPSNKVTEKGKDVELRCDPISGHTALYWYRQSLGQGLEFLIYFQGNSAPDKSGLPSDRFSAERTGGSVSTLTIQRTQQEDSAVYLCASSLAVPTGYTDTQYFGPGTRLTVL.

This clonotype was counted only a few times. V usage is TRBV18 and J usage is TRBJ2-7, with TRBD2 matching over 8 bases. V lost 2 bases to trimming and J lost 2 bases; unmatched junction nucleotides: 8. The CDR3 runs to 16 residues. The germline gives CDR1 KGHSH, CDR2 LQKENI. The CDR3 region is CASSPATGGVTYEQYF. The CDR3 region has the DNA TGTGCCAGCTCACCAGCAACGGGGGGGGTGACCTACGAGCAGTACTTC.

The chain employs TRBV7-2 and TRBJ1-2; D not resolved. Germline CDR1 is SGHTA and CDR2 is FQGNSA. This CDR3 has 13 residues. Trimming left V 5 bases short and J 9 bases short, with 16 bases between. CDR3 sequence (DNA): TGTGCCAGCAGCCCCGCCGACCACGTCAGCTACACCTTC. It encodes CASSPADHVSYTF.

This clonotype has just one count. J is TRBJ1-1 and V is TRBV4-3, with a tentative D call TRBD1 (6 bases). The germline V gene encodes CDR1 LGHNA and CDR2 YSLEER. This CDR3 is built from 12 residues. With 4 bases removed from V and 10 bases from J, the gap between germline ends came to 13 bases. In nucleotides, the CDR3 is TGCGCCAGCAGCCTAGAGGGGGGCCCAGCTTTCTTT. This translates into CASSLEGGPAFF.

The rearrangement joins TRBV12-3 or TRBV12-4 to TRBJ1-2; D is undetermined. V lost 1 base and J lost 3, with 9 bases in between. The CDR3 sequence is 14 residues long. The CDR3 DNA reads TGTGCCAGCAGTTTAGGGGCAGGCGACTATGGCTACACCTTC. This gives the protein CASSLGAGDYGYTF.